Following are 18 T cell receptor beta chains from one sample sequenced in a study of shared clonotypes between healthy human individuals. Profiling relied on immunoSEQ multiplex PCR, and the TCRdb table lists in-frame clones only, not all of them. In the table there are a few million clones, 80% to 95% of which are singletons. Sequencing input: naive CD4+ T cells from PBMCs. This sample's subset: CD45RA+ positively selected. These receptors originate from a man aged 18-30 years in good health. Some clones in this sample may be carry-over from other donors' samples.

The genes are TRBV6-4 and TRBJ2-7, with D possibly being TRBD2 (5 bases). In germline, CDR1 is MRHNA, CDR2 SNTAGT. There are 18 residues in the CDR3. V dropped 4 bases and J dropped 6 bases, with 28 bases sitting between them. Here the CDR3 DNA reads TGTGCCAGCAGTGTCTCGAGGTGGCAGCTACTTTTTGGGAGCGAGCAGTACTTC. Amino acids: CASSVSRWQLLFGSEQYF.

The chain employs TRBV28 and TRBJ2-7, with 9 bases matching TRBD1. The CDR3 totals 19 residues. V was clipped by 7 bases and J by 4 bases; unmatched bases: 23. Germline V gene lookup returns CDR1 MDHEN and CDR2 SYDVKM. CDR3 nucleotide sequence: TGTGCCAGCAAAGAGCGTAGAGGGGCAGCGACAGGGGGTATTTACGAGCAGTACTTC. It specifies CASKERRGAATGGIYEQYF. Looking up the rest from reference TRBV28 and TRBJ2-7 gives the full variable domain: DVKVTQSSRYLVKRTGEKVFLECVQDMDHENMFWYRQDPGLGLRLIYFSYDVKMKEKGDIPEGYSVSREKKERFSLILESASTNQTSMYLCASKERRGAATGGIYEQYFGPGTRLTVT.

The chain carries TRBV5-1 and TRBJ2-7; D gene unclear. V lost 4 bases to trimming and J lost 0 bases, with 11 bases between them. The germline V gene has CDR1 SGHRS and CDR2 YFSETQ. This CDR3 has 14 residues. The CDR3 loop is CASSPRSDSYEQYF. In nucleotides, the CDR3 is TGCGCCAGCAGCCCGAGGTCAGACTCCTACGAGCAGTACTTC.

The chain uses TRBV30 and TRBJ2-3; the match to TRBD2 covers 10 bases. Germline-derived CDR1 and CDR2 are GTSNPN and SVGIG (reference sequence). The CDR3 loop spans 15 amino acids. The V and J ends lost 2 bases and 5 bases, in that order; junction bases with no gene match: 7. CDR3 sequence: CAWSPLAGAVDTQYF. The CDR3 region has the DNA TGTGCCTGGAGTCCCCTAGCGGGAGCGGTAGATACGCAGTATTTT.

V is TRBV11-2 and J is TRBJ2-7; maybe TRBD2 (5 bases). The CDR3 has 15 amino acids. Trimming stripped 1 base from V and 2 bases from J, with 12 bases between. Germline lookup yields CDR1 SGHAT and CDR2 FQNNGV. This CDR3 reads CASSLVLDSTYEQYF. In DNA form, the CDR3 reads TGTGCCAGCAGCTTAGTCCTGGACTCGACCTACGAGCAGTACTTC.

The genes are TRBV4-3 and TRBJ1-5; TRBD1 matches at 9 bases. The CDR3 has 16 amino acids. J was trimmed by 6 bases and V by 0 bases; bases with no gene match: 6. Germline loops: CDR1 LGHNA, CDR2 YSLEER. CDR3: CASSQDTRQGGQPQHF. The CDR3 DNA reads TGCGCCAGCAGCCAAGATACCAGACAGGGGGGTCAGCCCCAGCATTTT.

The chain couples TRBV5-1 to TRBJ1-1; D possibly corresponds to TRBD1 (5 bases). The CDR3 loop spans 15 amino acids. V shed 1 base and J shed 1 base, with 11 bases lying between them. CDR1 SGHRS and CDR2 YFSETQ come from the germline V gene. The CDR3 DNA follows: TGCGCCAGCAGCTTGACCTTAGGACAGAACACTGAAGCTTTCTTT. Protein sequence: CASSLTLGQNTEAFF.

This sequence joins TRBV2 and TRBJ2-5, with 14 bases aligning to TRBD2. Germline V gives CDR1 SNHLY, CDR2 FYNNEI. The CDR3 covers 16 residues. The J segment lost 3 bases and the V segment lost 5 bases, leaving 5 bases of the junction unmatched. The CDR3 reads CASSSWTSGRKETQYF. The CDR3 coding sequence is TGTGCCAGCAGTTCCTGGACTAGCGGGAGGAAAGAGACCCAGTACTTC. The complete variable domain, with remaining parts taken from reference TRBV2 and TRBJ2-5, reads EPEVTQTPSHQVTQMGQEVILRCVPISNHLYFYWYRQILGQKVEFLVSFYNNEISEKSEIFDDQFSVERPDGSNFTLKIRSTKLEDSAMYFCASSSWTSGRKETQYFGPGTRLLVL.

This clone appeared a single time. The chain has TRBV6-1 and TRBJ2-5; D perhaps matches TRBD2 (5 bases). Trimming removed 7 bases from V and 4 bases from J, with 13 bases in between. Germline V CDR1 and CDR2: MNHNS, SASEGT. This CDR3 contains 13 residues. CDR3 nucleotides: TGTGCCAGCACTAAGGTCCGGGGAGAGACCCAGTACTTC. It encodes CASTKVRGETQYF.

The chain is built from TRBV5-1 and TRBJ2-3, with TRBD1 matching over 8 bases. CDR1 and CDR2 from the germline V gene are SGHRS and YFSETQ. Trimming took 4 bases from V and 8 from J; bases not matched to a gene: 6. The CDR3 totals 13 residues. In DNA, the CDR3 is TGCGCCAGCAGCCCCGACAGGGGCGGTACGCAGTATTTT. This gives the protein CASSPDRGGTQYF.

The chain is built from TRBV5-1 and TRBJ2-5; 10 nucleotides align to TRBD2. Per the germline V gene, CDR1 is SGHRS and CDR2 is YFSETQ. The CDR3 is made up of 15 amino acids. After removal of 3 bases from V and 4 bases from J, the junction contained 6 bases not matched to a gene. CDR3 bases: TGCGCCAGCAGCTGGGGAGCGGGAGGGTCAGAGACCCAGTACTTC. Amino acid sequence: CASSWGAGGSETQYF.

V is TRBV5-4 and J is TRBJ2-2; D not certain. The V gene lost 1 base and the J gene lost 8 bases, with 12 bases spanning the gap. The CDR3 spans 14 residues. Germline-derived CDR1 and CDR2 are SGHNT and YYREEE (reference sequence). The CDR3 DNA follows: TGTGCCAGCAGCTTGTATCCCTTTGGGGGGGAGCTGTTTTTT. This encodes CASSLYPFGGELFF.

This clone has just a few counts. This chain links TRBV11-2 with TRBJ1-1; D call uncertain. This CDR3 has 11 amino acids. Trimming left V 3 bases short and J 7 bases short, with 6 bases between. CDR1 SGHAT and CDR2 FQNNGV come from the germline V gene. DNA of the CDR3: TGTGCCAGCAGCTTGCCTGGTGAAGCTTTCTTT. Residues: CASSLPGEAFF. Looking up the rest from reference TRBV11-2 and TRBJ1-1 gives the full variable domain: EAGVAQSPRYKIIEKRQSVAFWCNPISGHATLYWYQQILGQGPKLLIQFQNNGVVDDSQLPKDRFSAERLKGVDSTLKIQPAKLEDSAVYLCASSLPGEAFFGQGTRLTVV.

This rearrangement joins TRBV27 to TRBJ2-1; 13 bases fit TRBD2. CDR1 and CDR2 from the germline V gene are MNHEY and SMNVEV (reference sequence). This CDR3 has 18 amino acids. Trimming took 10 bases from V and 4 from J; bases not matched to a gene: 16. The CDR3 region is CATERTSGSGVGYNEQFF. DNA of the CDR3: TGTGCCACCGAGCGGACTAGCGGGAGTGGGGTGGGTTACAATGAGCAGTTCTTC.

This chain joins TRBV6-4 and TRBJ2-7, with 10 bases matching TRBD1. Germline V CDR1 and CDR2: MRHNA, SNTAGT. The CDR3 loop spans 14 amino acids. The ends lost 5 bases at V and 6 bases at J; junction bases unmatched: 7. The CDR3 protein is CASSQGTGDLEQYF. The CDR3 coding sequence is TGTGCCAGCAGTCAGGGGACAGGGGACCTCGAGCAGTACTTC.

V gene TRBV5-1 combines with J gene TRBJ2-7; the D gene is possibly TRBD2 (6 bases). V shed 0 bases and J shed 2 bases, with 15 bases lying between them. The CDR3 runs to 16 residues. CDR1 is SGHRS, CDR2 YFSETQ, per germline. The CDR3 nucleotides read TGCGCCAGCAGCTTGGCGACTAGTCGGCCAACCTACGAGCAGTACTTC. Protein sequence: CASSLATSRPTYEQYF.

This clone was counted a single time. J is TRBJ2-7 and V is TRBV4-1; 8 bases fit TRBD1. Trimming at V came to 3 bases and at J to 1 base, leaving 5 bases not matched to a gene. This CDR3 has 15 amino acids. CDR1 is MGHRA, CDR2 YSYEKL, per germline. The CDR3: CASSQYRGVSYEQYF. Here the CDR3 DNA reads TGCGCCAGCAGCCAGTACAGGGGGGTATCCTACGAGCAGTACTTC.

The rearrangement uses TRBV28 and TRBJ2-7; D call uncertain. V was cut by 4 bases and J by 5 bases, with 12 bases left in between. The CDR3 runs 13 residues. Germline V gene data show CDR1 as MDHEN and CDR2 as SYDVKM. In DNA, the CDR3 is TGTGCCAGCAGTTGGGCACAGTCCGACGAGCAGTACTTC. It codes for CASSWAQSDEQYF.